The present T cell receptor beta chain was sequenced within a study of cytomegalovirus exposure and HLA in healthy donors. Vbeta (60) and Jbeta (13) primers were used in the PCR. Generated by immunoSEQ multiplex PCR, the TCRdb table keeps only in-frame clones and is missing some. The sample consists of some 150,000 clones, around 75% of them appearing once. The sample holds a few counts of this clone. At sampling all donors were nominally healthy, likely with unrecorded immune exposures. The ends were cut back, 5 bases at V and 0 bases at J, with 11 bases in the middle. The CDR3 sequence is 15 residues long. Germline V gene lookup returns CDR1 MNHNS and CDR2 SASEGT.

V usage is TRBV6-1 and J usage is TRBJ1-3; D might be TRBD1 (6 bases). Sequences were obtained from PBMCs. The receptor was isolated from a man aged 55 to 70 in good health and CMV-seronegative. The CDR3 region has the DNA TGTGCCAGCAGTACCTCAGGGGACTCTGGAAACACCATATATTTT. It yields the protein CASSTSGDSGNTIYF.